What follows are 15 T cell receptor beta chains derived from one specimen sequenced in a study of blood T cells in healthy people across ages. Using a J-beta primer mix together with a sample-barcoded 5' primer, a second PCR was run for about 7 to 12 cycles. TCRdb independently ran MiXCR on the 5' RACE reads; one entry per CDR3 protein. Counted here are 1.5 million to 1.9 million distinct CDR3 sequences, about 42% occurring once; the ten biggest clones make up about 4%. The sequenced material came from blood. These TCRs come from a woman aged 18-35 years in good health.

CDR3 amino acids: CSAARGGNEQYF. CDR3 in DNA: TGCAGCGCTGCCCGTGGGGGGAACGAGCAGTACTTC. The chain links TRBV29-1 to TRBJ2-7; D perhaps matches TRBD2 (6 bases). The germline V gene encodes CDR1 SQVTM and CDR2 ANQGSEA. This CDR3 comprises 12 residues. V lost 7 bases to trimming and J lost 5 bases, with 15 bases between them.

J is TRBJ1-1 and V is TRBV7-2; D is possibly TRBD1 (5 bases). V was clipped by 1 base and J by 7 bases, with 10 bases between them. Germline values: CDR1 SGHTA, CDR2 FQGNSA. The CDR3 covers 13 residues. CDR3 DNA: TGTGCCAGCAGCTTAGTCCGGGGCGGTGAAGCTTTCTTT. This gives the protein CASSLVRGGEAFF.

This clonotype was counted a single time. This sequence joins TRBV12-3 or TRBV12-4 and TRBJ1-5; the match to TRBD1 covers 8 bases. V was clipped by 5 bases and J by 7 bases; unmatched bases: 4. CDR3 size: 13 residues. DNA of the CDR3: TGTGCCAGCAGTCCCAGGGGGCAACAGCCCCAGCATTTT. Translating it yields CASSPRGQQPQHF.

The V gene is TRBV27, the J gene TRBJ1-1; possible D gene TRBD1, 5 bases. Trimming took 7 bases from V and 6 from J, leaving 12 bases between them. This CDR3 contains 12 residues. The V gene's germline CDR1 is MNHEY and CDR2 SMNVEV (reference sequence). CDR3 region: CASKRAGAEAFF. The CDR3 DNA sequence: TGTGCCAGCAAACGCGCGGGGGCTGAAGCTTTCTTT.

The V call is TRBV12-3 or TRBV12-4, the J call TRBJ1-4; D remains unclear. Trimming took 4 bases from V and 7 from J, leaving 10 bases between them. CDR3 length: 13 residues. The CDR3 bases are TGTGCCAGCAGTTGGGGTCCAGTTGAAAAACTGTTTTTT. Its protein is CASSWGPVEKLFF.

This clonotype was recorded only once. The chain employs TRBV18 and TRBJ2-1, with 9 bases fitting TRBD2. The germline V gene has CDR1 KGHSH and CDR2 LQKENI. The V gene end was trimmed by 6 bases and the J gene end by 4 bases; junction bases not matched to a gene: 10. The CDR3 loop spans 16 amino acids. The DNA for the CDR3 is TGTGCCAGCTCCCAGCGTTGGACTAGCGAATACAATGAGCAGTTCTTC. Protein: CASSQRWTSEYNEQFF.

The table lists this clonotype with many counts. The genes are TRBV7-9 and TRBJ2-1, with 7 bases aligning to TRBD2. The J segment lost 4 bases and the V segment lost 6 bases, leaving 15 bases of the junction unmatched. The CDR3 is 17 amino acids. From germline, CDR1 is SEHNR and CDR2 FQNEAQ (reference sequence). CDR3: CASRSPGSPGGYNEQFF. The CDR3 DNA reads TGTGCCAGCAGATCCCCGGGGAGTCCGGGGGGATACAATGAGCAGTTCTTC.

V and J are TRBV4-2 and TRBJ1-2; the D gene is possibly TRBD1 (6 bases). CDR3 length: 17 amino acids. V lost 0 bases and J 2 bases, leaving 16 bases between the germline ends. Germline assignment: CDR1 LGHNA and CDR2 YNFKEQ. The CDR3 nucleotides read TGTGCCAGCAGCCAAGATGTTACGGACAGCCTCAACTATGGCTACACCTTC. This sequence encodes CASSQDVTDSLNYGYTF.

This clonotype occurred once. The junction departs from germline at one end; a sequencing error may be responsible. The chain uses TRBV4-3 and TRBJ2-3; weak D call: TRBD1 (5 bases). Germline V lookup: CDR1 LGHNA, CDR2 YSLEER. CDR3 size: 14 residues. CDR3 nucleotide sequence: TGCGCCAGCAGCCCCGAAGGGGTGGCAGATACGCTGTATTTT. Translating it yields CASSPEGVADTLYF.

The gene calls are TRBV5-1 and TRBJ2-5; 10 nucleotides agree with TRBD2. The ends lost 3 bases at V and 0 bases at J; junction bases unmatched: 11. The germline V gene encodes CDR1 SGHRS and CDR2 YFSETQ. This CDR3 has 18 residues. CDR3 sequence (DNA): TGCGCCAGCAGCTGGAATAGCGGGGGGCCCAACCACCAAGAGACCCAGTACTTC. Protein product: CASSWNSGGPNHQETQYF.

This chain joins TRBV20-1 and TRBJ2-7; D gene uncertain. Germline V lookup: CDR1 DFQATT, CDR2 SNEGSKA (reference sequence). The CDR3 loop spans 12 amino acids. V was clipped by 5 bases and J by 0 bases, with 8 bases between them. CDR3 region: CSAFTASYEQYF. The CDR3 coding sequence is TGCAGTGCTTTCACTGCCTCCTACGAGCAGTACTTC.

The chain joins TRBV7-2 to TRBJ2-2; D may be TRBD2 (6 bases). The CDR3 extends over 10 amino acids. The germline V gene has CDR1 SGHTA and CDR2 FQGNSA. Trimming removed 5 bases from V and 15 bases from J, with 10 bases in between. The CDR3 protein is CASSQGRLFF. In DNA form, the CDR3 reads TGTGCCAGCAGCCAAGGGAGGTTGTTTTTT.

This chain links TRBV20-1 with TRBJ2-2; 7 bases fit TRBD1. Per the germline V gene, CDR1 is DFQATT and CDR2 is SNEGSKA (reference sequence). This CDR3 region has 14 residues. V was pared by 4 bases and J by 8 bases, with 10 bases of the junction left unmatched. For the CDR3, the DNA is TGCAGTGCTATCGTTCCCAGGGGGTCGGGGGAGCTGTTTTTT. Its translation: CSAIVPRGSGELFF.

This sequence joins TRBV14 and TRBJ2-1; D is unresolved. CDR1 is SGHDN, CDR2 FVKESK, per germline. Deletions cut 1 base from V and 2 bases from J, with 12 bases between. The CDR3 spans 16 residues. CDR3 DNA sequence: TGTGCCAGCAGCCAAGGGACCCCGACGGCCTACAATGAGCAGTTCTTC. Its translation is CASSQGTPTAYNEQFF. Based on the CDR3 plus reference TRBV14 and TRBJ2-1, the full variable domain is EAGVTQFPSHSVIEKGQTVTLRCDPISGHDNLYWYRRVMGKEIKFLLHFVKESKQDESGMPNNRFLAERTGGTYSTLKVQPAELEDSGVYFCASSQGTPTAYNEQFFGPGTRLTVL.

This clonotype turned up a few times. The rearrangement uses TRBV7-2 and TRBJ2-3; perhaps TRBD1 as D (8 bases). CDR3 length: 16 amino acids. Germline CDR1 is SGHTA and CDR2 is FQGNSA. Trimming removed 3 bases at V and 4 bases at J, with 17 bases between. As DNA, the CDR3 is TGTGCCAGCAGCTTCTACAGGGGGAGGGGGCCAGATACGCAGTATTTT. It codes for CASSFYRGRGPDTQYF.